This T cell receptor (beta chain) stems from a study of blood T cell repertoires in COVID-19 (dated by TCRdb to 2020 to 2021). For context, the study as a whole: Samples covering the acute and convalescent phases of COVID-19 were provided by collaborators in the United States, Italy and Spain. The material from the prospective study consisted of cDNA or gDNA derived from T cells, B-cell-depleted T cells, or PBMCs. The repertoires were released in a freely available public database intended as a resource for research on the immune response to SARS-CoV-2. Where HLA class I and class II types were available, the types were taken from metadata supplied by the sample provider, not from assay-based typing. Sample metadata almost always included a de-identified subject ID, COVID-19 status, age in years and sex. Samples came from the ongoing ImmuneRACE study (first 160 participants) plus 1,254 subjects from 6 global collaborators. Subjects who had been exposed to COVID-19, were actively infected with it, or had recovered from it provided the deeply sampled blood TCRbeta repertoires that made up the dataset.

TCRbeta CDR3 regions were amplified from genomic DNA by means of the immunoSEQ Assay, a bias-controlled multiplex PCR. The paper's processing steps were these. Nucleated cell counts per sample were estimated from amplification of reference gene primers within the assay. To quantify the absolute abundance of each unique TCRbeta CDR3 rearrangement, sequence reads were collapsed and filtered. For each sample, productive Simpson clonality was calculated as the square root of Simpson's diversity index over productive rearrangements. TCRdb's version of the immuneACCESS table is confined to in-frame rearrangements and falls short of the full clone set. An unresolved V gene accounts for under half of the shortfall where checked; the remainder is of unknown origin. The V and J calls and clone size were taken over from that table, and D and trimming were inferred from the DNA. Recorded for this sample are 130,000 or so clones; about 82% of them occurred a single time. The ten most abundant clones make up 7.5% to 8.5% of the sample.

Each collaborating institution followed its own protocols to collect whole blood in K2EDTA tubes. Collaborator samples were shipped for TCRbeta analysis as frozen whole blood, isolated PBMCs, or DNA extracted from either sample type. This clone has a single count. It has no known antigen specificity. No much larger clonotype is one base removed from it; base qualities were not supplied. The CDR3 runs 12 residues from the cysteine to the phenylalanine. Only the CDR3 part of the read is kept: 36 bases, read in frame from the first base. Sequences SGHKS (CDR1) and YYEKEE (CDR2) are obtained from the germline V gene (reference sequence). The junction shows trimming of 2 bases on V and 6 bases on J, and the gene matches do not reach 2 bases of it. The investigation overall reported the following: How much clinical and demographic metadata was included differed by source and by participant, and the metadata was provided uncurated.

The sequence was obtained from a woman aged 55-70 years with acute or convalescent COVID-19. Sequencing input: peripheral blood. The receptor chain draws on TRBV5-5 and TRBJ2-7; the junction holds 7 bases that match TRBD2. The CDR3 region: CASSLSGGEQYF. The nucleotide sequence is TGTGCCAGCAGCTTATCGGGAGGCGAGCAGTACTTC.